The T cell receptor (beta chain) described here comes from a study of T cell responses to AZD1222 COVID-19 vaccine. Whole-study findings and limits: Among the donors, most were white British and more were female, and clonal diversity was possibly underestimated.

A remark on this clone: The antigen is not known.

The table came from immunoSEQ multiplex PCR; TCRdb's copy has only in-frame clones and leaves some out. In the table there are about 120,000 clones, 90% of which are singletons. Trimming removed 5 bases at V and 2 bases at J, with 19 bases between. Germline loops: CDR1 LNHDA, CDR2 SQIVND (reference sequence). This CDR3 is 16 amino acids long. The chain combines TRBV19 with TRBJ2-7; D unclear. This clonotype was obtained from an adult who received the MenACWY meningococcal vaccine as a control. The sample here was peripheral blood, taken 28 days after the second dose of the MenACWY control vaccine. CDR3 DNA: TGTGCCAGTAGTGTCGGTCGGTTAGGGCAGCCCTACGAGCAGTACTTC. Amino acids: CASSVGRLGQPYEQYF.